This T cell receptor (beta chain) was identified in a study of T cells in Graves' hyperthyroidism and ophthalmopathy. Whole-study results and caveats: In simple terms, a model built on 13 V-J features told ophthalmopathy apart from stable hyperthyroidism.

Clinical symptoms, serum thyroxine, TRAb, thyroid ultrasound and orbital computed tomography established diagnosis. V was pared by 1 base and J by 5 bases, with 12 bases between. The CDR3 is 15 amino acids. Amplified TCR beta CDR3 regions derived from RNA transcripts. Primed by the HTBI set, a first-round RT-PCR was run on the TCR CDR3. One entry per CDR3 protein results from TCRdb running MiXCR on the multiplex PCR reads. The table has hundreds of thousands of distinct CDR3 sequences, roughly 16% seen once; the top ten hold around 3.9%. This clonotype was seen ten or more times. The antigen is not known.

The chain employs TRBV12-3 or TRBV12-4 and TRBJ1-5; TRBD1 might be the D (6 bases). Sequenced sample: blood. This sequence was found in a woman younger than 45 with Graves' hyperthyroidism. CDR3 in amino acids: CASSLDRVGDQPQHF. The DNA of the CDR3 is TGTGCCAGCAGTTTAGACAGGGTGGGTGATCAGCCCCAGCATTTT.